This is a list of T cell receptor beta chains from one sample in a study of cytomegalovirus exposure and HLA in healthy donors. Sequencing used immunoSEQ multiplex PCR; TCRdb keeps in-frame clones, though not all of them. This sample has about 150,000 clones, with 9.7% found just once. Material for sequencing was PBMCs. These receptors all come from a man aged 50-59 years in good health and CMV-seronegative. Both conserved end residues are part of each CDR3. Fields, in order: clone size, V gene, J gene, CDR3 length, D gene, CDR3 DNA, CDR3 protein. A D gene is named only where the DNA matches it firmly. The listing skips clone size in some rows; elsewhere it reads once, few, many or a size class.

abundance: -; v_gene: TRBV29-1; j_gene: TRBJ1-4; len: 14; d_gene: TRBD1; CDR3nt: TGCAGCGTGACCCGGACAGGGGGTTCAGAAAAACTGTTTTTT; CDR3aa: CSVTRTGGSEKLFF
abundance: -; v_gene: TRBV7-5; j_gene: TRBJ2-6; len: 17; d_gene: -; CDR3nt: TGTGCCAGAAGCCGTCGGCGGGAGGTTTGTGGGGCCAACGTCCTGACTTTC; CDR3aa: CARSRRREVCGANVLTF
abundance: many; v_gene: TRBV30; j_gene: TRBJ1-1; len: 11; d_gene: -; CDR3nt: TGTGCCTCCGAGCGTAACACTGAAGCTTTCTTT; CDR3aa: CASERNTEAFF
abundance: few; v_gene: TRBV4-2; j_gene: TRBJ1-1; len: 15; d_gene: -; CDR3nt: TGTGCCAGCAGCCAAGTCGCTCGGGGGGACACTGAAGCTTTCTTT; CDR3aa: CASSQVARGDTEAFF
abundance: many; v_gene: TRBV7-9; j_gene: TRBJ1-6; len: 13; d_gene: -; CDR3nt: TGTGCCAGCAGCTTTGGTTCGGAGCCACCCCTCCACTTT; CDR3aa: CASSFGSEPPLHF
abundance: -; v_gene: TRBV10-3; j_gene: TRBJ1-1; len: 11; d_gene: TRBD1; CDR3nt: TGTGCCATCAGTGAACAGGGGCGAGCTTTCTTT; CDR3aa: CAISEQGRAFF
abundance: few; v_gene: TRBV21-1; j_gene: TRBJ1-5; len: 14; d_gene: -; CDR3nt: TGTGCCAGCAGCAAATCCAGGCAGGGTCAGCCCCAGCATTTT; CDR3aa: CASSKSRQGQPQHF
abundance: -; v_gene: TRBV2; j_gene: TRBJ2-2; len: 14; d_gene: -; CDR3nt: TGTGCCACCGGGGGCGGGAGAAACACCGGGGAGCTGTTTTTT; CDR3aa: CATGGGRNTGELFF
abundance: -; v_gene: TRBV10-3; j_gene: TRBJ2-5; len: 13; d_gene: TRBD1; CDR3nt: TGTGCCATCAGCCTCCAGGGGGCGGAGACCCAGTACTTC; CDR3aa: CAISLQGAETQYF
abundance: few; v_gene: TRBV7-9; j_gene: TRBJ1-2; len: 13; d_gene: TRBD1; CDR3nt: TGTGCCAGCAGCCCCGGGACAGGCTATGGCTACACCTTC; CDR3aa: CASSPGTGYGYTF
abundance: -; v_gene: TRBV5-8; j_gene: TRBJ2-2; len: 18; d_gene: -; CDR3nt: TGTGCCAGCAGCTATCAGCCCCTAGGAGCGGGGACAACCGGGGAGCTGTTTTTT; CDR3aa: CASSYQPLGAGTTGELFF
abundance: -; v_gene: TRBV5-6; j_gene: TRBJ2-1; len: 14; d_gene: -; CDR3nt: TGTGCCAGTAATCACCGGGACTTTTACAATGAGCAGTTCTTC; CDR3aa: CASNHRDFYNEQFF
abundance: few; v_gene: TRBV7-8; j_gene: TRBJ1-2; len: 14; d_gene: -; CDR3nt: TGTGCCAGCAGGCCCGCCAGGGGATCGGCTGGCTACACCTTC; CDR3aa: CASRPARGSAGYTF
abundance: -; v_gene: TRBV5-6; j_gene: TRBJ2-5; len: 12; d_gene: -; CDR3nt: TGTGCCAGCAGCTTGCCCGGGGAGACCCAGTACTTC; CDR3aa: CASSLPGETQYF
abundance: few; v_gene: TRBV29-1; j_gene: TRBJ1-1; len: 11; d_gene: TRBD1; CDR3nt: TGCAGCGTGGAGACAGGGTTGGAAGCTTTCTTT; CDR3aa: CSVETGLEAFF
abundance: -; v_gene: TRBV23-1; j_gene: TRBJ1-2; len: 15; d_gene: -; CDR3nt: TGCGCCAGCAGTCCCCTTGGGCCCTCTTCGGATGGCTACACCTTC; CDR3aa: CASSPLGPSSDGYTF
abundance: -; v_gene: TRBV7-7; j_gene: TRBJ2-2; len: 16; d_gene: TRBD2; CDR3nt: TGTGCTAGCAGCTCTTCAGCGGGGCCGAACACCGGGGAGCTGTTTTTT; CDR3aa: CASSSSAGPNTGELFF
abundance: -; v_gene: TRBV6-5; j_gene: TRBJ1-2; len: 13; d_gene: TRBD1; CDR3nt: TGTGCCAGAAGAGGGGGACAGAACTATGGCTACACCTTC; CDR3aa: CARRGGQNYGYTF
abundance: few; v_gene: TRBV19; j_gene: TRBJ1-3; len: 15; d_gene: TRBD1; CDR3nt: TGTGCCAGTAGTATTGACAGGGACTCTGGAAACACCATATATTTT; CDR3aa: CASSIDRDSGNTIYF
abundance: few; v_gene: TRBV7-2; j_gene: TRBJ1-2; len: 16; d_gene: TRBD1; CDR3nt: TGTGCCAGCAGCTTAGCGGGGACAGTTCGCGACTATGGCTACACCTTC; CDR3aa: CASSLAGTVRDYGYTF
abundance: -; v_gene: TRBV10-1; j_gene: TRBJ2-3; len: 15; d_gene: TRBD1; CDR3nt: TGCGCCAGCAGTGCCGGGACAGGGGTGACGGATACGCAGTATTTT; CDR3aa: CASSAGTGVTDTQYF
abundance: few; v_gene: TRBV30; j_gene: TRBJ1-5; len: 14; d_gene: -; CDR3nt: TGTGCCCGGAGTGTAGGGCCCCTGAGGGAGCCCCAGCATTTT; CDR3aa: CARSVGPLREPQHF
abundance: -; v_gene: TRBV7-2; j_gene: TRBJ2-5; len: 14; d_gene: -; CDR3nt: TGTGCCAGCAGCTTACTCGGAGCAGGGGAGACCCAGTACTTC; CDR3aa: CASSLLGAGETQYF
abundance: few; v_gene: TRBV5-1; j_gene: TRBJ2-5; len: 14; d_gene: -; CDR3nt: TGCGCCAGCAGCCAAGGGGACTCCAGGGAGACCCAGTACTTC; CDR3aa: CASSQGDSRETQYF
abundance: -; v_gene: TRBV9; j_gene: TRBJ2-1; len: 15; d_gene: TRBD2; CDR3nt: TGTGCCAGCAGCGTAGCCGGGAGGGTCGACAATGAGCAGTTCTTC; CDR3aa: CASSVAGRVDNEQFF
abundance: few; v_gene: TRBV19; j_gene: TRBJ1-5; len: 15; d_gene: -; CDR3nt: TGTGCCAGTAGTATAAAGCCCGGGAGCAATCAGCCCCAGCATTTT; CDR3aa: CASSIKPGSNQPQHF
abundance: few; v_gene: TRBV6-1; j_gene: TRBJ1-3; len: 12; d_gene: -; CDR3nt: TGTGCCAGCAGGAGCTCTGGAAACACCATATATTTT; CDR3aa: CASRSSGNTIYF
abundance: -; v_gene: TRBV7-2; j_gene: TRBJ2-7; len: 14; d_gene: -; CDR3nt: TGTGCCAGCAGCTTTAGAGCGGGTCCCTACGAGCAGTACTTC; CDR3aa: CASSFRAGPYEQYF
abundance: few; v_gene: TRBV11-2; j_gene: TRBJ2-7; len: 13; d_gene: -; CDR3nt: TGTGCCAGCAGCCTGACAGGTTTCTACGAGCAGTACTTC; CDR3aa: CASSLTGFYEQYF
abundance: few; v_gene: TRBV30; j_gene: TRBJ2-7; len: 16; d_gene: -; CDR3nt: TGTGCCTGGAGTGTAGGGGATATGGGAATCGCCTACGAGCAGTACTTC; CDR3aa: CAWSVGDMGIAYEQYF
abundance: once; v_gene: TRBV6-5; j_gene: TRBJ2-7; len: 12; d_gene: -; CDR3nt: TGTGCCAGCGGGCGGGACAGAAACGAGCAGTACTTC; CDR3aa: CASGRDRNEQYF
abundance: few; v_gene: TRBV19; j_gene: TRBJ2-7; len: 14; d_gene: TRBD2; CDR3nt: TGTGCCAGTAGTACACAAGCGGGAGGCTACGAGCAGTACTTC; CDR3aa: CASSTQAGGYEQYF
abundance: -; v_gene: TRBV7-9; j_gene: TRBJ1-3; len: 17; d_gene: -; CDR3nt: TGTGCCAGCAGAACCATCAGGGTCCTTCACTCTGGAAACACCATATATTTT; CDR3aa: CASRTIRVLHSGNTIYF
abundance: -; v_gene: TRBV5-5; j_gene: TRBJ1-2; len: 12; d_gene: -; CDR3nt: TGTGCCAGCAGCTTGGCAGGGTATGGCTACACCTTC; CDR3aa: CASSLAGYGYTF
abundance: -; v_gene: TRBV20-1; j_gene: TRBJ2-7; len: 11; d_gene: -; CDR3nt: TGCAGTGCTAGAGACAGCTACGAGCAGTACTTC; CDR3aa: CSARDSYEQYF
abundance: -; v_gene: TRBV27; j_gene: TRBJ2-7; len: 11; d_gene: -; CDR3nt: TGTGCCAGCAGGGGGCCCCACGAGCAGTACTTC; CDR3aa: CASRGPHEQYF
abundance: -; v_gene: TRBV30; j_gene: TRBJ1-6; len: 13; d_gene: TRBD1; CDR3nt: TGTGCCTGGAGTGTTAGGGACAGGTCACCCCTCCACTTT; CDR3aa: CAWSVRDRSPLHF
abundance: -; v_gene: TRBV6-5; j_gene: TRBJ1-6; len: 14; d_gene: -; CDR3nt: TGTGCCAGCAGTTACGGACAGACCAATTCACCCCTCCACTTT; CDR3aa: CASSYGQTNSPLHF